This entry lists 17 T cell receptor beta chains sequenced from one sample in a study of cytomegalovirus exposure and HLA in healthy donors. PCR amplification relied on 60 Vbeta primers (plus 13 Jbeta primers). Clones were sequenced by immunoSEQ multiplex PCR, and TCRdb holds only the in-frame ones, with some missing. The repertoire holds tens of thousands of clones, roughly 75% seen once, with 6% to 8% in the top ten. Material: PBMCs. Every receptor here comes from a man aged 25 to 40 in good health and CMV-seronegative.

DNA for the CDR3: TGTGCCACCAGCAGAGGGCGGGGGGTGGCCTACGAGCAGTACTTC. Translating gives CATSRGRGVAYEQYF. The rearrangement links TRBV15 to TRBJ2-7; 8 nucleotides match TRBD2. Per the germline V gene, CDR1 is LNHNV and CDR2 is YYDKDF (reference sequence). There are 15 residues in the CDR3. J gave up 2 bases and V 1 base, and 4 bases lay outside the gene matches. Looking up the rest from reference TRBV15 and TRBJ2-7 gives the full variable domain: DAMVIQNPRYQVTQFGKPVTLSCSQTLNHNVMYWYQQKSSQAPKLLFHYYDKDFNNEADTPDNFQSRRPNTSFCFLDIRSPGLGDTAMYLCATSRGRGVAYEQYFGPGTRLTVT.

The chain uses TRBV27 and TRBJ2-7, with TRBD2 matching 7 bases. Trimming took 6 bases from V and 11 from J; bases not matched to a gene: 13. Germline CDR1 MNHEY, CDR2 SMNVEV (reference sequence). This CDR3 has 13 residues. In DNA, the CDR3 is TGTGCCAGCAGCTCGGCGGGAGCCACTCGTGAGTACTTC. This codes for CASSSAGATREYF.

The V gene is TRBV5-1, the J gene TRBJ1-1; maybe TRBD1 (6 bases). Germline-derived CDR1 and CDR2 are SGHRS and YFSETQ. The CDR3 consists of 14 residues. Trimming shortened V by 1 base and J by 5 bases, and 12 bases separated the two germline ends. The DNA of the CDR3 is TGCGCCAGCAGCTTGTCAGGGGCGCGGACTGAAGCTTTCTTT. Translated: CASSLSGARTEAFF.

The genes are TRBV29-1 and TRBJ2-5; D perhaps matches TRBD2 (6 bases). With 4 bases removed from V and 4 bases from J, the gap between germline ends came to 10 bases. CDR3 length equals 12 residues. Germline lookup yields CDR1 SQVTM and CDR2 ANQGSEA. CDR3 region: CSVGDLGETQYF. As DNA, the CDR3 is TGCAGCGTTGGGGACTTGGGAGAGACCCAGTACTTC.

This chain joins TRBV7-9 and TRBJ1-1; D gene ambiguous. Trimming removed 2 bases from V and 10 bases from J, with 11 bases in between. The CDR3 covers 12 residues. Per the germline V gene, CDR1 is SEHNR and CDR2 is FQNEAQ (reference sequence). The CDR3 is CASSLSKPGAFF. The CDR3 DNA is TGTGCCAGCAGCTTATCTAAGCCAGGAGCTTTCTTT. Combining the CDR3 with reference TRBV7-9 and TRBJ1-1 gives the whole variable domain DTGVSQNPRHKITKRGQNVTFRCDPISEHNRLYWYRQTLGQGPEFLTYFQNEAQLEKSRLLSDRFSAERPKGSFSTLEIQRTEQGDSAMYLCASSLSKPGAFFGQGTRLTVV.

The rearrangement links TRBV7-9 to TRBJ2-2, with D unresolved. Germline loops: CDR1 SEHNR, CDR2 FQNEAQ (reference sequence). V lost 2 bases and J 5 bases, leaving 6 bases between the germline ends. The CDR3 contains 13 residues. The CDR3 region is CASSLTLTGELFF. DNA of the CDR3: TGTGCCAGCAGCTTAACGCTAACCGGGGAGCTGTTTTTT.

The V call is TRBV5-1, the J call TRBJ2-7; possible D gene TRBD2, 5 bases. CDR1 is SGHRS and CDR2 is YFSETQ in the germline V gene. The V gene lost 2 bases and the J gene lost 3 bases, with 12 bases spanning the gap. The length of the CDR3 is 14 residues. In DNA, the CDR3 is TGCGCCAGCAGCTTTAGCGAGTCGGGCTACGAGCAGTACTTC. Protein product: CASSFSESGYEQYF.

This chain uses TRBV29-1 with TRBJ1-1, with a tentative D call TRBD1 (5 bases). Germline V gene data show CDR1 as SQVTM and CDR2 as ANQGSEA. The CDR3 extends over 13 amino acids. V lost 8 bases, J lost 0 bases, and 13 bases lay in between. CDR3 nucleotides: TGCAGCTTCTCCTTAGGGGTGAACACTGAAGCTTTCTTT. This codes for CSFSLGVNTEAFF.

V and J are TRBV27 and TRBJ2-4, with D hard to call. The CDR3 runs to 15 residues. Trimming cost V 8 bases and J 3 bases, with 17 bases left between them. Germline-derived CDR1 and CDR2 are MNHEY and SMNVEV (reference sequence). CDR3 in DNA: TGTGCCAGCCGTAGAGAGGCGCTAAGCAAAAACATTCAGTACTTC. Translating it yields CASRREALSKNIQYF.

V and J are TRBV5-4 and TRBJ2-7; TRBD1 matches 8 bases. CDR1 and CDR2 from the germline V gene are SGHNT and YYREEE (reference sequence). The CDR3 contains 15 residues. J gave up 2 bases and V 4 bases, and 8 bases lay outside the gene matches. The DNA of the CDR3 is TGTGCCAGCAGCCTCATGACAGGGGCCCCCTACGAGCAGTACTTC. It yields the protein CASSLMTGAPYEQYF.

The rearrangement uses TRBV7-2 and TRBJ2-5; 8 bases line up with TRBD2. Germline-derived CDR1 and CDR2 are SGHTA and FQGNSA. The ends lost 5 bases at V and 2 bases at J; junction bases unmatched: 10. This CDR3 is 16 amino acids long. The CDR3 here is CASSLGGVAGQETQYF. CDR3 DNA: TGTGCCAGCAGCCTAGGGGGGGTAGCGGGACAAGAGACCCAGTACTTC.

CDR3 DNA sequence: TGTGCCAGCAGCCCAGGCCTGGGGCCCCAGCATTTT. Translating it yields CASSPGLGPQHF. V usage is TRBV6-1 and J usage is TRBJ1-5, with unresolved D. Trimming left V 6 bases short and J 9 bases short, with 12 bases between. The CDR3 extends over 12 amino acids. Germline V gene lookup returns CDR1 MNHNS and CDR2 SASEGT.

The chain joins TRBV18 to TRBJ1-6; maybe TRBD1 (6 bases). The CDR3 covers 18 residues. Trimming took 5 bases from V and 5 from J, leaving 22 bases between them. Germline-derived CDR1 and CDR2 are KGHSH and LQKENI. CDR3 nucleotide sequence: TGTGCCAGCTCATCCCTTCCAGGGGAAAGAGTCAATAATTCACCCCTCCACTTT. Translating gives CASSSLPGERVNNSPLHF.

CDR3 in amino acids: CASSYRDRDREQYF. Here the CDR3 DNA reads TGTGCCAGCAGTTACCGGGACAGGGATCGCGAGCAGTACTTC. The gene calls are TRBV6-5 and TRBJ2-7; TRBD1 agrees at 9 bases. V lost 2 bases to trimming and J lost 6 bases; unmatched junction nucleotides: 5. The CDR3 length is 14 residues. Germline V gene data show CDR1 as MNHEY and CDR2 as SVGAGI.

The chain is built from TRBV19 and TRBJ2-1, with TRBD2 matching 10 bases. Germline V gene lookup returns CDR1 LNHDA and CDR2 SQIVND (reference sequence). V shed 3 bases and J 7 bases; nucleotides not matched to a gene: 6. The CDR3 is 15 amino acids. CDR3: CASSIASGRSNEQFF. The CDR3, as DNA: TGTGCCAGTAGTATTGCTAGCGGGAGATCTAATGAGCAGTTCTTC.

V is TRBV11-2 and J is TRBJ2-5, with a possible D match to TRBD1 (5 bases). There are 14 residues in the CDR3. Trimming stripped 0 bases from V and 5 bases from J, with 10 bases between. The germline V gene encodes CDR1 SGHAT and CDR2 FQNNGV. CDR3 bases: TGTGCCAGCAGCTTAGACAGGGTCCACGAGACCCAGTACTTC. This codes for CASSLDRVHETQYF.

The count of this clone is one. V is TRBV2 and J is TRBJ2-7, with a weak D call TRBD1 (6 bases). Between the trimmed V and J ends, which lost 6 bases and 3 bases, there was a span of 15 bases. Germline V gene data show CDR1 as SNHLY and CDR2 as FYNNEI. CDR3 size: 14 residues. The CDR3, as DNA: TGTGCCAGCAGACCACAGGGAAAGGGCTACGAGCAGTACTTC. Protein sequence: CASRPQGKGYEQYF.